The next 20 T cell receptor beta chains were all read from a single sample in a study of identical twins (TCRdb year 2016). Library preparation employed 5' RACE. Reads for this sample came from an Illumina HiSeq 2000. In TCRdb, the public reads were trimmed at Q25 with fastp and aligned with MiXCR, with productive beta chains retained. One record per CDR3 amino acid sequence lists the most common genes and DNA. The sample table shows some 760,000 distinct CDR3 sequences, and 18% are seen once. The ten largest clones add up to around 12% of the sample. Another study also made use of these data, one on T cells expressing NK-cell markers.

Sequenced: PBMCs. The receptors were gathered from a woman aged 18-29 years in good health.

V usage is TRBV20-1 and J usage is TRBJ2-7; TRBD2 matches at 12 bases. The CDR3 extends over 18 amino acids. Looked up from germline, CDR1 is DFQATT and CDR2 is SNEGSKA (reference sequence). Losses at the gene ends were 5 bases for V and 1 base for J; bases not matched to a gene: 15. The CDR3 DNA reads as TGCAGTGCTTTCCTGACTAGCGGGGGTCAGGGAGGGTCCTACGAGCAGTACTTC. Its protein product is CSAFLTSGGQGGSYEQYF.

The chain couples TRBV5-1 to TRBJ2-7; TRBD1 aligns across 8 bases. From germline, CDR1 is SGHRS and CDR2 YFSETQ. V lost 1 base, J lost 3 bases, and 6 bases stayed unmatched. The CDR3 runs 15 residues. The chain's CDR3 is CASSLPGQALYEQYF. CDR3 DNA: TGCGCCAGCAGCTTGCCGGGACAGGCCCTCTACGAGCAGTACTTC.

The table lists this clonotype with a few counts. The chain couples TRBV9 to TRBJ2-1, with 8 positions matching TRBD2. The CDR3 contains 15 residues. The J segment lost 2 bases and the V segment lost 4 bases, leaving 5 bases of the junction unmatched. Germline V CDR1 and CDR2: SGDLS, YYNGEE. The CDR3 reads CASSPGGRPYNEQFF. CDR3 nucleotide sequence: TGTGCCAGCAGCCCGGGAGGGCGGCCCTACAATGAGCAGTTCTTC.

This clonotype appeared a few times. V is TRBV10-2 and J is TRBJ2-7; 8 nucleotides match TRBD1. This CDR3 is 14 amino acids long. After removal of 5 bases from V and 4 bases from J, the junction contained 7 bases not matched to a gene. The germline CDR1 and CDR2 sequences are WSHSY and SAAADI. The CDR3: CASSRTGYGYEQYF. The CDR3 DNA sequence: TGCGCCAGCAGTCGGACAGGGTACGGGTACGAGCAGTACTTC.

This clonotype has only a few counts. The chain combines TRBV6-4 with TRBJ2-2; 9 nucleotides line up with TRBD2. J lost 3 bases, V lost 0 bases, and 5 bases had no gene match. Germline CDR1 is MRHNA and CDR2 is SNTAGT. This CDR3 has 17 residues. This chain's CDR3 is CASSDSAGGPYTGELFF. The CDR3 coding sequence is TGTGCCAGCAGTGACTCCGCGGGGGGGCCTTACACCGGGGAGCTGTTTTTT.

The genes are TRBV7-9 and TRBJ2-7, with unresolved D. V was clipped by 5 bases and J by 2 bases, with 16 bases between them. CDR3 size: 15 residues. Germline V lookup: CDR1 SEHNR, CDR2 FQNEAQ (reference sequence). The CDR3 loop reads CASSPDAITAYEQYF. CDR3 in DNA: TGTGCCAGCAGCCCGGACGCCATAACAGCCTACGAGCAGTACTTC.

This clonotype showed up just once. This sequence joins TRBV2 and TRBJ2-3, with 10 bases matching TRBD2. Germline values: CDR1 SNHLY, CDR2 FYNNEI. The CDR3 is 15 residues long. V was pared by 3 bases and J by 5 bases, with 5 bases of the junction left unmatched. The CDR3 spells CASSEVVAGGDTQYF. CDR3 bases: TGTGCCAGCAGTGAGGTAGTAGCGGGAGGAGATACGCAGTATTTT.

This clonotype was seen a few times. V and J are TRBV20-1 and TRBJ2-1, with 7 bases aligning to TRBD2. With V trimmed by 3 bases and J by 2 bases, 4 bases remained unmatched. Per germline, CDR1 DFQATT and CDR2 SNEGSKA (reference sequence). The CDR3 consists of 14 residues. For the CDR3, the DNA is TGCAGTGCTAGCGCGGGAGTGGCCTACAATGAGCAGTTCTTC. Protein product: CSASAGVAYNEQFF.

The chain joins TRBV4-3 to TRBJ2-1; D could derive from TRBD1 or TRBD2 (5 bases each). The CDR3 contains 15 residues. CDR1 and CDR2 from the germline V gene are LGHNA and YSLEER. Trimming left V 4 bases short and J 2 bases short, with 12 bases between. CDR3 sequence: CASSPYRDPYNEQFF. In nucleotides, the CDR3 is TGCGCCAGCAGCCCGTACCGGGACCCCTACAATGAGCAGTTCTTC.

The V gene is TRBV12-3 or TRBV12-4, the J gene TRBJ1-5; perhaps TRBD1 as D (5 bases). The CDR3 spans 13 residues. V was clipped by 6 bases and J by 3 bases, with 9 bases between them. The CDR3 spells CASSRVNNQPQHF. CDR3 sequence (DNA): TGTGCCAGCAGCAGGGTAAACAATCAGCCCCAGCATTTT.

V usage is TRBV11-3 and J usage is TRBJ2-1; TRBD2 aligns across 8 bases. Germline values: CDR1 SGHNT, CDR2 YENEEA. The CDR3 runs 16 residues. J lost 4 bases, V lost 0 bases, and 5 bases had no gene match. In DNA, the CDR3 is TGTGCCAGCAGCTTAGAGCGGGAGGCTTGGTACAATGAGCAGTTCTTC. It is translated as CASSLEREAWYNEQFF.

This clonotype showed up just a few times. The chain links TRBV20-1 to TRBJ2-1, with 8 bases lining up with TRBD2. The CDR3 is 14 amino acids. J gave up 5 bases and V 3 bases, and 6 bases lay outside the gene matches. Germline-derived CDR1 and CDR2 are DFQATT and SNEGSKA (reference sequence). This CDR3 reads CSARPGGPHNEQFF. The CDR3 region has the DNA TGCAGTGCTAGGCCGGGGGGGCCTCACAATGAGCAGTTCTTC.

The CDR3 protein is CASSFPTNSYNEQFF. The CDR3 DNA follows: TGTGCCAGCAGCTTCCCGACTAACTCCTACAATGAGCAGTTCTTC. The gene calls are TRBV7-9 and TRBJ2-1; D is possibly TRBD2 (5 bases). The CDR3 is made up of 15 amino acids. Germline assignment: CDR1 SEHNR and CDR2 FQNEAQ (reference sequence). The ends were cut back, 3 bases at V and 0 bases at J, with 9 bases in the middle.

CDR3 protein: CAWSLRLLREQFF. The CDR3, as DNA: TGTGCCTGGAGTTTAAGGCTACTGAGGGAGCAGTTCTTC. The chain carries TRBV30 and TRBJ2-1, with D unclear. The V end was cut by 2 bases, the J end by 10 bases, with 15 bases between. The V gene's germline CDR1 is GTSNPN and CDR2 SVGIG (reference sequence). The CDR3 totals 13 residues.

The rearrangement links TRBV29-1 to TRBJ1-2; D remains unclear. The CDR3 runs to 14 residues. Germline lookup yields CDR1 SQVTM and CDR2 ANQGSEA. Trimming cost V 7 bases and J 0 bases, with 15 bases left between them. The DNA of the CDR3 is TGCAGCGACTTCCGCCACGGACCTAACTATGGCTACACCTTC. It codes for CSDFRHGPNYGYTF.

The chain combines TRBV5-1 with TRBJ2-7, with a weak D call TRBD1 (5 bases). The CDR3 covers 15 residues. V was pared by 0 bases and J by 4 bases, with 14 bases between. CDR1 and CDR2 from the germline V gene are SGHRS and YFSETQ. The CDR3 spells CASSLGLTANYEQYF. CDR3 sequence (DNA): TGCGCCAGCAGCTTGGGCTTGACAGCGAATTACGAGCAGTACTTC.

This clonotype was observed a handful of times. This chain's CDR3 is CASSYLGAGTDTQYF. CDR3 nucleotides: TGTGCCAGCAGTTACCTGGGTGCGGGAACAGATACGCAGTATTTT. The V call is TRBV6-5, the J call TRBJ2-3; a possible D gene is TRBD2 (6 bases). The V end lost 2 bases, the J end lost 3 bases, and 12 bases lay between the germline ends. From germline, CDR1 is MNHEY and CDR2 SVGAGI. This CDR3 spans 15 amino acids.

This clonotype showed up many times. The rearrangement links TRBV5-6 to TRBJ2-1; TRBD2 aligns across 7 bases. The J segment lost 2 bases and the V segment lost 0 bases, leaving 5 bases of the junction unmatched. Germline V gene sequence: CDR1 SGHDT, CDR2 YYEEEE. The CDR3 is 16 residues long. The CDR3 nucleotides are TGTGCCAGCAGCTTGGCGGGACTACCCGCCTACAATGAGCAGTTCTTC. This encodes CASSLAGLPAYNEQFF. Full variable domain (remainder filled in from reference TRBV5-6 and TRBJ2-1): DAGVTQSPTHLIKTRGQQVTLRCSPKSGHDTVSWYQQALGQGPQFIFQYYEEEERQRGNFPDRFSGHQFPNYSSELNVNALLLGDSALYLCASSLAGLPAYNEQFFGPGTRLTVL.

This chain connects TRBV30 to TRBJ1-2, with D possibly matching TRBD1 (6 bases). The CDR3 spans 14 residues. The germline CDR1 and CDR2 sequences are GTSNPN and SVGIG (reference sequence). V gave up 2 bases and J gave up 2 bases, with 12 bases separating them. The chain's CDR3 is CAWSRTDGNYGYTF. CDR3 nucleotide sequence: TGTGCCTGGAGTCGGACAGACGGAAACTATGGCTACACCTTC.

The V gene is TRBV12-3 or TRBV12-4, the J gene TRBJ1-2, with D perhaps matching TRBD1 (5 bases). Deletions cut 1 base from V and 4 bases from J, with 16 bases between. The CDR3 covers 16 residues. Here the CDR3 reads CASSLGRGTVGYGYTF. CDR3 nucleotides: TGTGCCAGCAGTTTAGGAAGGGGAACGGTGGGCTATGGCTACACCTTC.